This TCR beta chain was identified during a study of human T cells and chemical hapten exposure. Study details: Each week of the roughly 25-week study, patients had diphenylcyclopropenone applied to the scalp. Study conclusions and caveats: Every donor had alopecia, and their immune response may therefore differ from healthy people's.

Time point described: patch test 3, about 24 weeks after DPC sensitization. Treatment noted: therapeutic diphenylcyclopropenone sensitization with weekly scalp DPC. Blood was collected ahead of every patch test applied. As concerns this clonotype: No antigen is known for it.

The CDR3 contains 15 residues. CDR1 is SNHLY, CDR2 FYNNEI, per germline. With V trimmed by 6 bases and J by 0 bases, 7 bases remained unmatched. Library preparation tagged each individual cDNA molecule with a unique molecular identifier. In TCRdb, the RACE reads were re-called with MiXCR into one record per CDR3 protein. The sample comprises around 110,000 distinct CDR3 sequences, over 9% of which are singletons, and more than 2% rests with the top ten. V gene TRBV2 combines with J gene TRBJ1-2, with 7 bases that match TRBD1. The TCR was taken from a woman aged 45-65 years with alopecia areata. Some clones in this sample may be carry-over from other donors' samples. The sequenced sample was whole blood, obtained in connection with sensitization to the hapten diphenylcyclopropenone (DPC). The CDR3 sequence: CASSSGGFANYGYTF. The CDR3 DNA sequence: TGTGCCAGCAGCTCAGGGGGTTTTGCTAACTATGGCTACACCTTC.